Listed below are T cell receptor beta chains from one sample, sequenced in a study of graft-versus-host responses after intestinal transplantation. Measured with immunoSEQ multiplex PCR; TCRdb has only the in-frame clones, and not every one. This table has some 35,000 clones, less than 95% appearing once. No antigen has been assigned to these receptors. The source was unstimulated CD4+ T cells sorted from spleen or lymph node cells, collected before transplant. The source of these receptors is a human donor who was the organ donor for an intestinal transplant. CDR3s include the opening cysteine and the closing phenylalanine or tryptophan. Each record gives: J gene, clone size, D gene, V gene, CDR3 protein, CDR3 DNA. The D gene is left open where the match is weak. Some rows mark clone size as missing; the rest say once, few, many or name a class of expanded clone.

TRBJ2-7 NA NA TRBV6-1 CASSEARRVFF TGTGCCAGCAGTGAAGCGCGCCGGGTGTTCTTC
TRBJ1-6 NA NA TRBV25-1 CASSAGQNNSPLHF TGTGCCAGCAGTGCTGGACAGAATAATTCACCCCTCCACTTT
TRBJ2-5 NA NA TRBV4-3 CASSPHLAAGRETQYF TGCGCCAGCAGCCCCCACTTGGCCGCGGGGAGAGAGACCCAGTACTTC
TRBJ2-7 NA TRBD1 TRBV11-3 CASSLDRGSYEQYF TGTGCCAGCAGCCTCGACAGGGGGTCCTACGAGCAGTACTTC
TRBJ2-1 NA NA TRBV5-1 CASSPPGGAYNEQFF TGCGCCAGCAGCCCCCCGGGGGGCGCCTACAATGAGCAGTTCTTC
TRBJ1-5 once TRBD1 TRBV5-1 CASSLGTGGSNQPQHF TGCGCCAGCAGCCTCGGGACAGGGGGTAGCAATCAGCCCCAGCATTTT
TRBJ1-5 few TRBD1 TRBV6-5 CASSYTTGGNQPQHF TGTGCCAGCAGTTACACGACAGGGGGCAATCAGCCCCAGCATTTT
TRBJ2-7 NA NA TRBV7-2 CASSYQTAKVHEQYF TGTGCCAGCAGCTACCAGACAGCAAAGGTCCACGAGCAGTACTTC
TRBJ2-5 NA TRBD2 TRBV27 CASSFSGGRSETQYF TGTGCCAGCAGTTTTAGCGGGGGGCGGTCCGAGACCCAGTACTTC
TRBJ1-5 once TRBD1 TRBV19 CASSKQGQPQHF TGTGCCAGTAGTAAACAGGGGCAGCCCCAGCATTTT